These 2 T cell receptor beta chains share one sample of origin, sequenced in a study of Graves' ophthalmopathy and Graves' hyperthyroidism. The sequenced template was RNA, covering the TCR beta CDR3 region. HTBI primers primed a first-round RT-PCR, and a second-round multiplex PCR followed. From the multiplex PCR reads, TCRdb called clonotypes with MiXCR, one entry per CDR3 protein. The data contain around 1.1 million distinct CDR3 sequences, 35% to 40% of them seen just once; the ten biggest clones take up 11%. Sequenced: peripheral blood or thyroid tissue (not recorded which). The receptors derive from an adult man with Graves' hyperthyroidism.

The gene calls are TRBV6-2 or TRBV6-3 and TRBJ1-5, with D unresolved. CDR1 is MNHEY, CDR2 SVGEGT, per germline. CDR3 size: 14 residues. Deletions cut 8 bases from V and 7 bases from J, with 18 bases between. CDR3 in DNA: TGTGCCAGCGTAAGGGTAGTTGGGGAGCAGCCCCAGCATTTT. Protein product: CASVRVVGEQPQHF.

V is TRBV9 and J is TRBJ2-7; 7 positions match TRBD2. The CDR3 contains 14 residues. V lost 4 bases to trimming and J lost 6 bases; unmatched junction nucleotides: 10. Germline V gene sequence: CDR1 SGDLS, CDR2 YYNGEE. The CDR3 loop reads CASSRTTGGIEQYF. CDR3 DNA: TGTGCCAGCAGCCGCACGACCGGGGGGATCGAGCAGTACTTC. Complete variable domain (other parts from reference TRBV9 and TRBJ2-7): DSGVTQTPKHLITATGQRVTLRCSPRSGDLSVYWYQQSLDQGLQFLIQYYNGEERAKGNILERFSAQQFPDLHSELNLSSLELGDSALYFCASSRTTGGIEQYFGPGTRLTVT.